The 23 T cell receptor beta chains reported below all come from one sample, sequenced in a study of cytomegalovirus exposure and HLA in healthy donors. Some clones are missing from TCRdb's copy, which holds only in-frame ones; the method was immunoSEQ multiplex PCR. This sample has 250,000 to 400,000 clones, with around 90% found just once. Material for sequencing was PBMCs. The receptors come from a man younger than 45 in good health and CMV-seronegative.

This chain uses TRBV27 with TRBJ1-1; D uncertain. The CDR3 runs 14 residues. The V and J ends lost 5 bases and 0 bases respectively, with 10 bases between them. Per the germline V gene, CDR1 is MNHEY and CDR2 is SMNVEV (reference sequence). The CDR3 DNA follows: TGTGCCAGCAGTCAGACGGGATTGAACACTGAAGCTTTCTTT. This sequence encodes CASSQTGLNTEAFF.

This sequence joins TRBV15 and TRBJ2-7; D might be TRBD1 (5 bases). CDR1 LNHNV and CDR2 YYDKDF come from the germline V gene (reference sequence). This CDR3 spans 14 amino acids. Trimming stripped 1 base from V and 3 bases from J, with 10 bases between. CDR3: CATSRGSGIYEQYF. The CDR3 coding sequence is TGTGCCACCAGCAGAGGGTCAGGGATCTACGAGCAGTACTTC. The variable domain in full, with the rest retrieved from reference TRBV15 and TRBJ2-7, is DAMVIQNPRYQVTQFGKPVTLSCSQTLNHNVMYWYQQKSSQAPKLLFHYYDKDFNNEADTPDNFQSRRPNTSFCFLDIRSPGLGDTAMYLCATSRGSGIYEQYFGPGTRLTVT.

This sequence joins TRBV6-5 and TRBJ1-2; D may be TRBD1 (5 bases). Germline V CDR1 and CDR2: MNHEY, SVGAGI. The CDR3 spans 11 residues. Trimming cost V 7 bases and J 8 bases, with 11 bases left between them. The CDR3 sequence: CASKTGDGYTF. The CDR3 DNA follows: TGTGCCAGCAAAACGGGGGACGGCTACACCTTC.

This clone appeared a single time. This chain joins TRBV5-5 and TRBJ1-2; weak D call: TRBD1 (5 bases). This CDR3 has 13 amino acids. Trimming left V 3 bases short and J 6 bases short, with 12 bases between. Germline CDR1 SGHKS, CDR2 YYEKEE (reference sequence). CDR3 in amino acids: CASSSDPRDGYTF. As DNA, the CDR3 is TGTGCCAGCAGCTCCGACCCCAGGGATGGCTACACCTTC.

The chain joins TRBV6-5 to TRBJ1-2; perhaps TRBD1 as D (5 bases). The V end was cut by 0 bases, the J end by 4 bases, with 12 bases between. Germline V gene sequence: CDR1 MNHEY, CDR2 SVGAGI. The CDR3 loop spans 15 amino acids. For the CDR3, the DNA is TGTGCCAGCAGTTACTCGAGTTGGACAACCTATGGCTACACCTTC. This sequence encodes CASSYSSWTTYGYTF.

The chain's CDR3 is CASSNLREAKQPQHF. DNA of the CDR3: TGTGCCAGTAGTAATCTCAGGGAGGCTAAGCAGCCCCAGCATTTT. The rearrangement joins TRBV19 to TRBJ1-5, with a weak D call TRBD1 (5 bases). Germline CDR1 reads LNHDA; CDR2 reads SQIVND (reference sequence). The CDR3 is made up of 15 amino acids. V lost 4 bases and J lost 7, with 17 bases in between.

The chain carries TRBV4-3 and TRBJ1-2; D gene ambiguous. Trimming stripped 4 bases from V and 2 bases from J, with 14 bases between. Germline V gives CDR1 LGHNA, CDR2 YSLEER. CDR3 length: 15 amino acids. CDR3 loop: CASSPGVGFNYGYTF. DNA of the CDR3: TGCGCCAGCAGCCCCGGGGTGGGCTTCAACTATGGCTACACCTTC.

The chain couples TRBV5-6 to TRBJ2-1, with 10 bases matching TRBD1. The CDR3 is 14 amino acids. The V and J ends lost 5 bases and 10 bases, in that order; junction bases with no gene match: 9. Germline loops: CDR1 SGHDT, CDR2 YYEEEE. The CDR3 nucleotides are TGTGCCAGCAGGACAGGGGGCCTCCCTGTAGAGCAGTTCTTC. Translated, it gives CASRTGGLPVEQFF.

Here the CDR3 reads CASSLSGLGNTIYF. CDR3 sequence (DNA): TGTGCCAGCAGCTTGAGCGGGTTAGGAAACACCATATATTTT. J is TRBJ1-3 and V is TRBV5-4; D is unresolved. Trimming took 1 base from V and 4 from J, leaving 9 bases between them. The CDR3 extends over 14 amino acids. Germline V CDR1 and CDR2: SGHNT, YYREEE (reference sequence).

This chain joins TRBV6-5 and TRBJ1-5; tentatively, D is TRBD1 (6 bases). There are 14 residues in the CDR3. V lost 5 bases and J 7 bases, leaving 15 bases between the germline ends. Germline V lookup: CDR1 MNHEY, CDR2 SVGAGI. Written as DNA, the CDR3 is TGTGCCAGCAGTAACCAGGGGCGGGAGCAGCCCCAGCATTTT. This encodes CASSNQGREQPQHF.

The V call is TRBV5-8, the J call TRBJ2-5; no firm D call. CDR1 SGHTS and CDR2 YDEGEE come from the germline V gene. Deletions cut 0 bases from V and 5 bases from J, with 14 bases between. The CDR3 spans 15 residues. CDR3 sequence (DNA): TGTGCCAGCAGCTTGGGGGCAGGTCGGTTGGAGACCCAGTACTTC. It yields the protein CASSLGAGRLETQYF.

V and J are TRBV4-3 and TRBJ2-7, with 11 bases lining up with TRBD2. The CDR3 runs to 17 residues. With V trimmed by 0 bases and J by 7 bases, 11 bases remained unmatched. Germline V gene lookup returns CDR1 LGHNA and CDR2 YSLEER. Here the CDR3 reads CASSQDPASGGFGEQYF. The CDR3 DNA sequence: TGCGCCAGCAGCCAAGATCCGGCTAGCGGGGGGTTCGGGGAGCAGTACTTC.

This chain joins TRBV2 and TRBJ2-7; 8 bases are a match to TRBD1. The CDR3 is 16 residues long. The junction had 9 bases not matched to a gene; V was cut back by 4 bases and J by 1 base. CDR1 is SNHLY and CDR2 is FYNNEI in the germline V gene. For the CDR3, the DNA is TGTGCCAGCAGTGTAAATCAGGGGGCTAGATCCTACGAGCAGTACTTC. Its protein is CASSVNQGARSYEQYF.

This chain links TRBV14 with TRBJ2-1; 8 nucleotides line up with TRBD1. The ends lost 3 bases at V and 2 bases at J; junction bases unmatched: 6. Germline V gene data show CDR1 as SGHDN and CDR2 as FVKESK. The CDR3 contains 16 residues. The CDR3 region is CASSQLTGATYNEQFF. CDR3 nucleotide sequence: TGTGCCAGCAGCCAGTTGACAGGGGCGACCTACAATGAGCAGTTCTTC.

The chain is built from TRBV19 and TRBJ2-1, with D possibly TRBD2 on 6 matching bases. Trimming cost V 3 bases and J 7 bases, with 16 bases left between them. Looked up from germline, CDR1 is LNHDA and CDR2 is SQIVND (reference sequence). The CDR3 runs to 15 residues. The CDR3 DNA is TGTGCCAGTAGTATGGTAATAGCGGTACCGAATGAGCAGTTCTTC. As protein: CASSMVIAVPNEQFF.

V and J are TRBV13 and TRBJ1-1; D is undetermined. CDR1 is PRHDT, CDR2 FYEKMQ, per germline (reference sequence). This CDR3 has 14 amino acids. Trimming took 2 bases from V and 2 from J, leaving 9 bases between them. This CDR3 is CASSLLGQNTEAFF. CDR3 nucleotides: TGTGCCAGCAGCTTATTGGGCCAAAACACTGAAGCTTTCTTT.

The genes are TRBV11-2 and TRBJ2-7; 7 positions match TRBD1. This CDR3 spans 14 amino acids. Per the germline V gene, CDR1 is SGHAT and CDR2 is FQNNGV. V was pared by 3 bases and J by 6 bases, with 8 bases of the junction left unmatched. In DNA, the CDR3 is TGTGCCAGCAGCTTCCCGACAGGGCGAGCCGAGCAGTACTTC. The encoded protein is CASSFPTGRAEQYF.

The rearrangement links TRBV29-1 to TRBJ1-2; 8 positions match TRBD1. Germline values: CDR1 SQVTM, CDR2 ANQGSEA. Trimming took 3 bases from V and 3 from J; bases not matched to a gene: 6. This CDR3 is built from 14 residues. CDR3 sequence: CSVEVRDRHYGYTF. The CDR3 DNA follows: TGCAGCGTTGAGGTTAGGGACAGGCACTATGGCTACACCTTC.

V gene TRBV27 combines with J gene TRBJ2-7, with 9 bases aligning to TRBD1. Germline values: CDR1 MNHEY, CDR2 SMNVEV (reference sequence). The CDR3 has 14 amino acids. V shed 6 bases and J 3 bases; nucleotides not matched to a gene: 6. CDR3 in amino acids: CASRETGGNYEQYF. In DNA, the CDR3 is TGTGCCAGCAGGGAGACAGGGGGGAACTACGAGCAGTACTTC.

This chain uses TRBV6-1 with TRBJ1-1; TRBD1 aligns across 7 bases. The CDR3 runs to 14 residues. In germline, CDR1 is MNHNS, CDR2 SASEGT. Trimming removed 5 bases from V and 1 base from J; junction bases left unmatched: 4. The CDR3 DNA reads TGTGCCAGCAGTCGGTCAGGGGGGAACACTGAAGCTTTCTTT. It yields the protein CASSRSGGNTEAFF.

CDR3 protein: CASSEAMADYNEQFF. CDR3 DNA: TGTGCCAGCAGTGAAGCGATGGCAGATTACAATGAGCAGTTCTTC. This chain uses TRBV6-1 with TRBJ2-1, with D unresolved. Trimming cost V 0 bases and J 4 bases, with 10 bases left between them. This CDR3 comprises 15 residues. Looked up from germline, CDR1 is MNHNS and CDR2 is SASEGT.

V usage is TRBV6-1 and J usage is TRBJ1-1; 8 nucleotides agree with TRBD1. Germline V CDR1 and CDR2: MNHNS, SASEGT. The CDR3 has 15 residues. Trimming cost V 6 bases and J 2 bases; bases outside gene matches: 8. The CDR3 protein is CASSEPGGGNTEAFF. In nucleotides, the CDR3 is TGTGCCAGCAGCGAACCAGGGGGCGGAAACACTGAAGCTTTCTTT.

The genes are TRBV11-2 and TRBJ2-3; 12 bases map to TRBD1. The germline V gene has CDR1 SGHAT and CDR2 FQNNGV. Trimming took 3 bases from V and 14 from J; bases not matched to a gene: 3. This CDR3 has 12 amino acids. The CDR3 spells CASSLGQGATYF. DNA for the CDR3: TGTGCCAGCAGCTTGGGACAGGGGGCGACGTATTTT.